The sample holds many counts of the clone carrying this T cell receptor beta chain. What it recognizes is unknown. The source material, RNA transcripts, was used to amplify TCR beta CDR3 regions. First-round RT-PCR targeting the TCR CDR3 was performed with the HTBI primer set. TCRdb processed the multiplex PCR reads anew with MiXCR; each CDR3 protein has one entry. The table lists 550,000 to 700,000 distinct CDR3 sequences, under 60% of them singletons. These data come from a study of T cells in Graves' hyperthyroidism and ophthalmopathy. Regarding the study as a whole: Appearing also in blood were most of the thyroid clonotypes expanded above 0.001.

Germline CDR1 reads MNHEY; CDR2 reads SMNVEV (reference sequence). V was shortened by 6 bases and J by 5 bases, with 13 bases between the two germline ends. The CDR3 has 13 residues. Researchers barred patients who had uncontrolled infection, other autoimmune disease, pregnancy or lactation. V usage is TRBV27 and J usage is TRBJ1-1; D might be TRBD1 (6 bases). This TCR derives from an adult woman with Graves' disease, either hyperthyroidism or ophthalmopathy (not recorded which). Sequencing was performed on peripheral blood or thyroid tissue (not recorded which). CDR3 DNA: TGTGCCAGCAGCTCCAGAGGGGGGACTGAAGCTTTCTTT. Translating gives CASSSRGGTEAFF.